These 20 T cell receptor beta chains came from one sample sequenced in a study of immune characterization of retroperitoneal liposarcoma. TCRdb analysed the PCR reads with MiXCR anew, one entry per CDR3 protein. The data show 8,500 to 13,000 distinct CDR3 sequences, about 30% seen once. The specimen sequenced was tumor tissue. The receptors come from a male donor with retroperitoneal liposarcoma.

The rearrangement joins TRBV12-3 or TRBV12-4 to TRBJ2-1; TRBD2 matches at 12 bases. V shed 5 bases, J shed 6 bases, and the junction held 2 bases outside the gene matches. The CDR3 loop spans 14 amino acids. The CDR3 here is CASSGLAGFNEQFF. The CDR3 DNA reads TGTGCCAGCAGTGGACTAGCGGGATTCAATGAGCAGTTCTTC.

This chain connects TRBV4-1 to TRBJ1-4; no clear D gene. V was clipped by 1 base and J by 0 bases, with 9 bases between them. Germline loops: CDR1 MGHRA, CDR2 YSYEKL. This CDR3 has 16 residues. CDR3 DNA: TGCGCCAGCAGCCAAGGGACCGTACCAACTAATGAAAAACTGTTTTTT. This translates into CASSQGTVPTNEKLFF.

This clonotype was recorded at least ten times. The chain combines TRBV6-1 with TRBJ2-1; D possibly corresponds to TRBD2 (6 bases). The CDR3 is 15 residues long. The germline gives CDR1 MNHNS, CDR2 SASEGT. CDR3 sequence reads: CAILRNPGVVETQFF. The CDR3 coding sequence is TGTGCGATCCTCCGGAACCCGGGGGTGGTGGAGACCCAGTTCTTC.

This clonotype was counted a few times. The chain employs TRBV11-3 and TRBJ2-1, with 10 bases fitting TRBD1. CDR3 length: 15 amino acids. V was clipped by 4 bases and J by 13 bases; unmatched bases: 13. CDR1 and CDR2 from the germline V gene are SGHNT and YENEEA. The CDR3 protein is CASSSGTGAQETQFF. The CDR3 nucleotides read TGTGCCAGCAGCTCCGGGACAGGGGCTCAAGAGACCCAGTTCTTC.

This clonotype is medium-sized by share. The J gene is TRBJ2-6, the V gene TRBV7-8, with unresolved D. Germline V gene data show CDR1 as SGHVS and CDR2 as FQNEAQ. The CDR3 sequence is 18 residues long. The V gene lost 3 bases and the J gene lost 0 bases, with 15 bases spanning the gap. The DNA for the CDR3 is TGTGCCAGCAGCTTGGTAGGAGTCGATCTCTCTGGGGCCAACGTCCTGACTTTC. This sequence encodes CASSLVGVDLSGANVLTF.

This clonotype is classed as large (0.1 to 1%). The rearrangement links TRBV12-3 or TRBV12-4 to TRBJ2-3; 11 positions agree with TRBD2. The CDR3 is 15 residues long. V lost 7 bases to trimming and J lost 7 bases; unmatched junction nucleotides: 10. The CDR3 nucleotides read TGTGCCAGCACCATAGCGGGAGGGCCGGGTTATACGCAGTATTTT. It encodes CASTIAGGPGYTQYF.

By frequency in the sample, this clonotype is medium-sized (0.01 to 0.1%). This chain connects TRBV6-1 to TRBJ2-1; D gene uncertain. Germline CDR1 and CDR2: MNHNS and SASEGT. Trimming took 8 bases from V and 9 from J, leaving 17 bases between them. This CDR3 is built from 13 residues. Here the CDR3 DNA reads TGTGCCAGCTTCGCACCCGCCGGCAGTGAGCAGTTCTTC. Amino acid sequence: CASFAPAGSEQFF.

This clonotype is termed medium-sized. V is TRBV6-1 and J is TRBJ2-1; D perhaps matches TRBD2 (5 bases). V was shortened by 1 base and J by 13 bases, with 20 bases between the two germline ends. This CDR3 is 15 amino acids long. From germline, CDR1 is MNHNS and CDR2 SASEGT. The chain's CDR3 is CASSEEGVLQETQFF. The CDR3 DNA sequence: TGTGCCAGCAGTGAAGAGGGAGTGCTGCAAGAGACCCAGTTCTTC.

J is TRBJ2-3 and V is TRBV28; 7 positions match TRBD1. Looked up from germline, CDR1 is MDHEN and CDR2 is SYDVKM. Trimming removed 5 bases from V and 4 bases from J; junction bases left unmatched: 6. The CDR3 length is 14 residues. The CDR3 coding sequence is TGTGCCAGCAGTGACAGGGTTGCTTCAGATACGCAGTATTTT. Its protein is CASSDRVASDTQYF.

As for this clonotype: This sequence may be a read error, since a much larger clone differs from it by one base. The chain couples TRBV6-1 to TRBJ2-3; 7 nucleotides match TRBD1. The DNA end favors TRBJ2-1, so the J call may be wrong. This CDR3 spans 15 amino acids. The V gene's germline CDR1 is MNHNS and CDR2 SASEGT. The CDR3 spells CAIRTGTVPFREQFF. In DNA, the CDR3 is TGTGCCATCAGAACCGGGACAGTCCCCTTCCGGGAGCAGTTCTTC.

This clonotype was seen a handful of times. This chain joins TRBV6-5 and TRBJ2-5; D is possibly TRBD1 (5 bases). The V end was cut by 2 bases, the J end by 1 base, with 11 bases between. Germline V lookup: CDR1 MNHEY, CDR2 SVGAGI. CDR3 length equals 15 residues. CDR3 loop: CASSYGRQSQETQYF. In DNA form, the CDR3 reads TGTGCCAGCAGTTACGGCCGACAGTCCCAAGAGACCCAGTACTTC.

In its sample, this clonotype is medium-sized. The CDR3 region has the DNA TGTGCCAGCAGTCTGGATGGAGGGGCCCTCTCCCAAGAGACCCAGTTCTTC. It yields the protein CASSLDGGALSQETQFF. V gene TRBV6-1 combines with J gene TRBJ2-1; possible D gene TRBD2, 6 bases. Trimming left V 5 bases short and J 13 bases short, with 30 bases between. The CDR3 has 17 amino acids. Looked up from germline, CDR1 is MNHNS and CDR2 is SASEGT.

This clonotype was recorded a few times. In DNA form, the CDR3 reads TGTGCCAGCAGCCGGTTACGTGACAATGAGCAGTTCTTC. It translates to CASSRLRDNEQFF. The chain has TRBV11-2 and TRBJ2-1; D remains ambiguous. CDR3 length: 13 amino acids. The germline V and J ends were trimmed by 5 bases and 5 bases, with 10 bases remaining between them. Germline assignment: CDR1 SGHAT and CDR2 FQNNGV. The full variable domain, its missing parts supplied by reference TRBV11-2 and TRBJ2-1, is EAGVAQSPRYKIIEKRQSVAFWCNPISGHATLYWYQQILGQGPKLLIQFQNNGVVDDSQLPKDRFSAERLKGVDSTLKIQPAKLEDSAVYLCASSRLRDNEQFFGPGTRLTVL.

This clonotype was seen repeatedly, ten times or more. The V and J genes are TRBV7-8 and TRBJ1-1; D call uncertain. The germline CDR1 and CDR2 sequences are SGHVS and FQNEAQ. The CDR3 totals 14 residues. V lost 5 bases and J 8 bases, leaving 18 bases between the germline ends. The CDR3 DNA sequence: TGTGCCAGCAGCCGAGGCGGAGTGGCGGCCGAAGCTTTCTTT. It specifies CASSRGGVAAEAFF. Looking up the rest from reference TRBV7-8 and TRBJ1-1 gives the full variable domain: GAGVSQSPRYKVAKRGQDVALRCDPISGHVSLFWYQQALGQGPEFLTYFQNEAQLDKSGLPSDRFFAERPEGSVSTLKIQRTQQEDSAVYLCASSRGGVAAEAFFGQGTRLTVV.

Ten or more counts support this clonotype. The chain links TRBV6-1 to TRBJ2-3, with TRBD1 matching over 9 bases. The junction had 4 bases not matched to a gene; V was cut back by 4 bases and J by 2 bases. The CDR3 contains 15 residues. CDR1 is MNHNS and CDR2 is SASEGT in the germline V gene. Written as DNA, the CDR3 is TGTGCCAGCAGTGCGGGACAGGGAAACACAGATACGCAGTATTTT. Amino acids: CASSAGQGNTDTQYF.

This clonotype has a single count. The rearrangement uses TRBV5-1 and TRBJ1-5; possibly TRBD1 for D (5 bases). Germline CDR1 SGHRS, CDR2 YFSETQ. The CDR3 consists of 15 residues. The germline V and J ends were trimmed by 0 bases and 0 bases, with 7 bases remaining between them. The CDR3 nucleotides read TGCGCCAGCAGCTTGGACAGGAGTAGCAATCAGCCCCAGCATTTT. This codes for CASSLDRSSNQPQHF.

The V and J genes are TRBV27 and TRBJ1-4; D perhaps matches TRBD1 (5 bases). V shed 2 bases and J shed 10 bases, with 11 bases lying between them. Per germline, CDR1 MNHEY and CDR2 SMNVEV (reference sequence). This CDR3 has 13 residues. This chain's CDR3 is CASSLEGRGKLFF. CDR3 in DNA: TGTGCCAGCAGTTTAGAGGGACGGGGAAAACTGTTTTTT. Supplemented by reference TRBV27 and TRBJ1-4, the full variable domain reads EAQVTQNPRYLITVTGKKLTVTCSQNMNHEYMSWYRQDPGLGLRQIYYSMNVEVTDKGDVPEGYKVSRKEKRNFPLILESPSPNQTSLYFCASSLEGRGKLFFGSGTQLSVL.

The rearrangement joins TRBV7-6 to TRBJ2-3; D is possibly TRBD2 (6 bases). Trimming took 5 bases from V and 2 from J, leaving 20 bases between them. The CDR3 covers 17 residues. CDR1 and CDR2 (germline): SGHVS, FNYEAQ. The CDR3 DNA is TGTGCCAGCAGCCCCAGCCTAGCGCCAACTACCACAGATACGCAGTATTTT. Amino acids: CASSPSLAPTTTDTQYF.

This clonotype was found many times. The chain uses TRBV6-1 and TRBJ2-1, with 13 nucleotides matching TRBD2. The last part of the DNA fits TRBJ2-7 better; the J call may be wrong. Per the germline V gene, CDR1 is MNHNS and CDR2 is SASEGT. The CDR3 covers 15 residues. The CDR3 DNA follows: TGTGCCAGCAAATCACTAGCGGGAGGGCCGGGTGAGCAGTACTTC. Translating it yields CASKSLAGGPGEQYF.

In this sample, this clonotype turned up many times. The chain is built from TRBV7-6 and TRBJ1-1, with D maybe TRBD1 (5 bases). Germline CDR1 SGHVS, CDR2 FNYEAQ. The germline V and J ends were trimmed by 11 bases and 1 base, with 17 bases remaining between them. The CDR3 is 14 amino acids. CDR3 bases: TGTGCCTATCGGCTCACAGGACAGAACACTGAAGCTTTCTTT. It specifies CAYRLTGQNTEAFF.